This TCR beta chain was observed in a study of T-cell reconstitution after alpha-beta-depleted transplantation in children. Points from the study as a whole: T-cell counts and diversity were attributed mostly to newly produced T cells one year after transplant. Reports say that about two months after transplant, the alpha-beta T cells came out of several hundred graft clones that had expanded. The origin of high day-60 TCRbeta diversity in some patients lay in surviving recipient T cells and thymic progenitors.

Unique molecular identifiers were built into the TCRbeta library. MiXCR was run by TCRdb on the PCR reads, yielding one entry per CDR3 protein. Here the sample spans over 150,000 distinct CDR3 sequences, 5.5% to 7% being singletons. The CDR3 consists of 12 residues. With 3 bases removed from V and 4 bases from J, the gap between germline ends came to 7 bases. This clonotype was seen at least ten times. Its antigen is not known. The sequenced sample was PBMCs, obtained before TCRalphabeta/CD19-depleted stem cell transplant. The clonotype was recovered from a boy aged 2 to 9 with acute lymphoblastic leukemia, due to receive a stem cell transplant. The chain joins TRBV12-3 or TRBV12-4 to TRBJ2-7; no definite D call. The CDR3 region is CASSFPRYEQYF. CDR3 DNA: TGTGCCAGCAGTTTCCCTAGGTACGAGCAGTACTTC.